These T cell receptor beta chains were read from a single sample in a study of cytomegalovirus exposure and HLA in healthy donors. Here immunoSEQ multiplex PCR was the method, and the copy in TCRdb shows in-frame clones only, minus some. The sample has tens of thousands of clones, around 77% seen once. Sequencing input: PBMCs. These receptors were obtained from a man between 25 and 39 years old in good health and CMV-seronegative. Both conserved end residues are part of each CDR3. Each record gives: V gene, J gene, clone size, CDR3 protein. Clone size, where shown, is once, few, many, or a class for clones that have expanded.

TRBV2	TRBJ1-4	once	CASTRRVATNEKLFF
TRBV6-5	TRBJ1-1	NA	CASSFGTVTDTEAFF
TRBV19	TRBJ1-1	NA	CATNDPGQGNSEAFF
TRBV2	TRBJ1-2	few	CASSEVPGSYGYTF
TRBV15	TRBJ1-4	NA	CATSRVSGPGEKLFF
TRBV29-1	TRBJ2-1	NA	CSVTGYGTNEQFF
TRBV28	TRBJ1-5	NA	CASSLRGGSNQPQHF
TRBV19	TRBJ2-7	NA	CASSPNGGEVYEQYF
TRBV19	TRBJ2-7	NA	CASSIGDSSFYEQYF
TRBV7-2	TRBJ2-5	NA	CASSWDRGGETQYF
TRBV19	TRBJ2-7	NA	CATREGFASYEQYF
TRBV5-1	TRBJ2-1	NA	CASSLGTGGNEQFF
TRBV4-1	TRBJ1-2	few	CASSAGALNYGYTF
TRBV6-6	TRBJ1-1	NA	CASRTTEGSTEAFF
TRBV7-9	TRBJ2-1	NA	CASSPGRIVLDEQFF
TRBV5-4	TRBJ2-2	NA	CASSLGLGREGPGELFF
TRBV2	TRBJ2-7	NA	CASSEARGLRSQYF
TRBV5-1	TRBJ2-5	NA	CASSLQGEETQYF
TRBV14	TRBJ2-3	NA	CASRGSGSTQYF
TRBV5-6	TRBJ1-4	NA	CASRQGQAEKLFF
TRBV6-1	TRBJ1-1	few	CASSSETGVTETFF
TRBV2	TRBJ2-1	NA	CASKALSGRGPNEQFF
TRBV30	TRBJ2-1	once	CAWSVRRDPPNEQFF
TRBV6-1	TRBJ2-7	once	CASSPSTIGYEQYF
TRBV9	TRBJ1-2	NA	CATTQGQGAAGYTF
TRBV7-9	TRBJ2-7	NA	CASSLVPIYEQYF
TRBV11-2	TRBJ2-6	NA	CASLTVSGANVLTF
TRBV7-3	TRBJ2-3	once	CASSPWGRGAQDTQYF
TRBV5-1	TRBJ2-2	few	CASSLDRANTGELFF
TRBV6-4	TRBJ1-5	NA	CASSENTNQPQHF
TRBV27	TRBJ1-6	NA	CASSLREGGITPLHF
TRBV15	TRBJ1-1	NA	CATSRAYQGSTEAFF
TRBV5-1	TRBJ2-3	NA	CASSPTSGRERSTDTQYF
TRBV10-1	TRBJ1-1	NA	CASNTSTGNTEAFF
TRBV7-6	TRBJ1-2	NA	CASSSNPGLGGYTF
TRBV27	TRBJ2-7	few	CASGGAGGDEQYF